Listed below are T cell receptor beta chains from one sample, sequenced in a study of blood T cell repertoires in COVID-19. TCRdb's table, derived via immunoSEQ multiplex PCR, lists solely in-frame clones and lacks some. The sample carries approximately 170,000 clones, around 86% recorded once. Sequencing was done on a sample of peripheral blood. The receptors here all came from a man in his sixties or seventies who had recovered from COVID-19. Both conserved end residues are part of each CDR3. The D gene is left open where the match is weak. The size entry is marked missing in some rows and otherwise reads once, few, many or a size class.

abundance,j_gene,v_gene,d_gene,CDR3aa,CDR3nt
.,TRBJ2-7,TRBV29-1,.,CSVSPSPGSYEQYF,TGCAGCGTTTCCCCTTCTCCAGGGTCCTACGAGCAGTACTTC
.,TRBJ1-1,TRBV18,.,CASSEGSNTEAFF,TGTGCCAGCTCGGAGGGATCAAACACTGAAGCTTTCTTT
.,TRBJ2-1,TRBV3-1/TRBV3-2,TRBD2,CASSQNPGTSGTYNEQFF,TGTGCCAGCAGCCAAAACCCCGGGACTAGCGGGACCTACAATGAGCAGTTCTTC
.,TRBJ2-7,TRBV27,.,CASSPSAWTLLSNEQYF,TGTGCCAGCAGTCCCTCTGCGTGGACACTCCTTAGCAACGAGCAGTACTTC
.,TRBJ1-5,TRBV2,.,CASSGPGGNQPQHF,TGTGCCAGCAGTGGTCCGGGGGGCAATCAGCCCCAGCATTTT
.,TRBJ1-5,TRBV2,TRBD1,CASSSSSQGNQPQHF,TGTGCCAGCAGTAGTTCCTCACAGGGGAATCAGCCCCAGCATTTT
.,TRBJ2-1,TRBV19,.,CAAGRSGGYNEQFF,TGTGCCGCAGGGAGGTCAGGGGGGTACAATGAGCAGTTCTTC
.,TRBJ2-1,TRBV5-6,TRBD1,CASRGQGNEQFF,TGTGCCAGCAGAGGACAGGGAAATGAGCAGTTCTTC
once,TRBJ2-7,TRBV5-3,TRBD1,CASPRPGQIYEQYF,TGTGCCAGTCCTCGTCCGGGACAGATCTACGAGCAGTACTTC
.,TRBJ1-4,TRBV6-4,.,CASSDIRGEEKLFF,TGTGCCAGCAGTGATATCAGGGGTGAGGAAAAACTGTTTTTT
.,TRBJ1-6,TRBV7-2,.,CASSPWASNKNSPLHF,TGTGCCAGCAGCCCCTGGGCCTCAAACAAAAATTCACCCCTCCACTTT
once,TRBJ2-7,TRBV19,.,CASSIGFSYEQYF,TGTGCCAGTAGTATAGGCTTCAGCTACGAGCAGTACTTC
.,TRBJ2-5,TRBV2,TRBD2,CASSETTSGRAGETQYF,TGTGCCAGCAGTGAGACGACTAGCGGGAGGGCCGGAGAGACCCAGTACTTC
.,TRBJ2-7,TRBV7-3,.,CASSREGGYEQYF,TGTGCCAGCAGCCGAGAAGGGGGCTACGAGCAGTACTTC
.,TRBJ2-5,TRBV5-5,.,CASSPRGGQSRGETQYF,TGTGCCAGCAGCCCGCGGGGAGGACAGTCCAGGGGGGAGACCCAGTACTTC
.,TRBJ2-7,TRBV2,TRBD1,CASSEGRTGGLYEQYF,TGTGCCAGCAGTGAAGGGCGGACAGGGGGCTTGTACGAGCAGTACTTC
.,TRBJ1-1,TRBV4-3,TRBD1,CASSYKTGDTEAFF,TGCGCCAGCAGCTATAAGACAGGGGATACTGAAGCTTTCTTT
once,TRBJ2-2,TRBV4-1,.,CASGPAGTNTGELFF,TGCGCCAGCGGTCCAGCGGGCACGAACACCGGGGAGCTGTTTTTT
.,TRBJ2-5,TRBV5-1,TRBD2,CASSGASGREWETQYF,TGCGCCAGCAGCGGCGCTAGCGGGAGGGAGTGGGAGACCCAGTACTTC
.,TRBJ2-7,TRBV2,TRBD1,CASSGQGYEQYF,TGTGCCAGCAGTGGACAGGGCTACGAGCAGTACTTC
.,TRBJ1-2,TRBV18,TRBD1,CASSPIGTGEDGYTF,TGTGCCAGCTCACCAATCGGGACAGGGGAGGATGGCTACACCTTC
.,TRBJ2-3,TRBV2,.,CASRANSYSTDTQYF,TGTGCCAGCAGGGCCAACAGCTACTCCACAGATACGCAGTATTTT
.,TRBJ2-7,TRBV5-6,.,CASSLGAEGSYEQYF,TGTGCCAGCAGCTTGGGCGCGGAGGGGTCCTACGAGCAGTACTTC
few,TRBJ2-3,TRBV5-4,.,CASSLDGGNADTQYF,TGTGCCAGCAGCTTGGATGGCGGGAACGCAGATACGCAGTATTTT
.,TRBJ2-1,TRBV4-1,TRBD2,CASSQDPGTSGYNEQFF,TGCGCCAGCAGCCAAGATCCCGGGACTAGCGGTTACAATGAGCAGTTCTTC
.,TRBJ2-1,TRBV28,.,CASSLEQVKQFF,TGTGCCAGCAGTTTAGAACAGGTGAAGCAGTTCTTC
.,TRBJ2-7,TRBV14,TRBD2,CASSQVAGGPYEQYF,TGTGCCAGCAGCCAAGTGGCGGGAGGGCCGTACGAGCAGTACTTC
once,TRBJ2-5,TRBV7-9,.,CASSLSRGQETQYF,TGTGCCAGCAGCTTAAGCAGGGGACAAGAGACCCAGTACTTC
.,TRBJ1-1,TRBV1,.,CTSSPLGRIEAFF,TGCACCAGCAGCCCGTTAGGCAGGATAGAAGCTTTCTTT
.,TRBJ1-3,TRBV30,TRBD1,CAFLTGTSGNTIYF,TGTGCCTTCCTGACAGGGACCTCTGGAAACACCATATATTTT
.,TRBJ1-5,TRBV6-5,.,CASRLNRGDAQPQHF,TGTGCCAGCAGACTAAACCGGGGGGATGCTCAGCCCCAGCATTTT
.,TRBJ2-2,TRBV19,TRBD2,CASSIPGTSGSRYTGELFF,TGTGCCAGTAGTATCCCCGGGACTAGCGGGAGTCGATACACCGGGGAGCTGTTTTTT
once,TRBJ1-5,TRBV5-6,TRBD1,CASSRGQGNQPQHF,TGTGCCAGCAGCCGAGGACAGGGGAATCAGCCCCAGCATTTT
once,TRBJ2-2,TRBV9,.,CASSVFPGANTGELFF,TGTGCCAGCAGCGTATTCCCCGGAGCGAACACCGGGGAGCTGTTTTTT
.,TRBJ2-2,TRBV18,TRBD2,CASSPTSGRELFF,TGTGCCAGCTCACCGACTAGCGGCCGGGAGCTGTTTTTT
.,TRBJ2-3,TRBV7-8,TRBD1,CASSLRDRRTDTQYF,TGTGCCAGCAGCTTACGGGACAGGCGCACAGATACGCAGTATTTT
.,TRBJ2-7,TRBV7-2,.,CASSPNPPERYEQYF,TGTGCCAGCAGCCCAAACCCCCCCGAGCGTTACGAGCAGTACTTC
once,TRBJ2-7,TRBV7-8,.,CASSLAQGQGYEQYF,TGTGCCAGCAGCTTAGCGCAGGGGCAGGGGTACGAGCAGTACTTC
.,TRBJ2-1,TRBV5-1,.,CASSVGANNEQFF,TGCGCCAGCAGCGTTGGAGCCAACAATGAGCAGTTCTTC
.,TRBJ1-4,TRBV6-6,TRBD1,CASLPTGGNEKLFF,TGTGCCAGCCTACCTACAGGGGGCAATGAAAAACTGTTTTTT
once,TRBJ1-6,TRBV28,.,CASSPGHSGAYYNSPLHF,TGTGCCAGCAGTCCCGGACATTCTGGGGCTTACTATAATTCACCCCTCCACTTT
.,TRBJ2-7,TRBV20-1,.,CSASIAGEQYF,TGCAGTGCTTCTATCGCCGGCGAGCAGTACTTC
.,TRBJ2-1,TRBV4-1,.,CASSQVPSPQPYNEQFF,TGCGCCAGCAGCCAAGTACCTAGCCCACAACCCTACAATGAGCAGTTCTTC
.,TRBJ1-2,TRBV5-1,.,CASSLHGSYGYTF,TGCGCCAGCAGCTTGCACGGGAGCTATGGCTACACCTTC
once,TRBJ2-1,TRBV2,TRBD2,CASSPAGERYNEQFF,TGTGCCAGCTCCCCAGCGGGAGAAAGGTACAATGAGCAGTTCTTC
.,TRBJ1-2,TRBV7-9,.,CASSNRVANYGYTF,TGTGCCAGCAGCAACAGGGTTGCTAACTATGGCTACACCTTC
.,TRBJ1-5,TRBV19,TRBD1,CASSLDRADQPQHF,TGTGCCAGTAGTCTGGACAGGGCGGATCAGCCCCAGCATTTT
.,TRBJ2-4,TRBV27,TRBD1,CASSPRTGPAKNIQYF,TGTGCCAGCAGTCCCCGGACAGGGCCCGCCAAAAACATTCAGTACTTC
.,TRBJ2-3,TRBV7-9,.,CASSLRAPSTDTQYF,TGTGCCAGCAGCTTACGCGCGCCTAGCACAGATACGCAGTATTTT
.,TRBJ2-1,TRBV28,TRBD2,CASSLPLAGVGVGNEQFF,TGTGCCAGCAGTCTTCCGCTAGCGGGAGTGGGGGTAGGAAATGAGCAGTTCTTC
.,TRBJ2-1,TRBV28,.,CASSPQGQGDEQFF,TGTGCCAGCAGCCCCCAGGGGCAAGGAGATGAGCAGTTCTTC
.,TRBJ2-4,TRBV27,.,CASSLLGADPKNIQYF,TGTGCCAGCAGCCTTTTGGGGGCTGACCCCAAAAACATTCAGTACTTC
.,TRBJ2-2,TRBV29-1,TRBD1,CSVVDREFTGELFF,TGCAGCGTTGTGGACAGGGAGTTCACCGGGGAGCTGTTTTTT
few,TRBJ2-7,TRBV6-5,TRBD1,CASSRGGTGFYEQYF,TGTGCCAGCAGTAGGGGCGGGACAGGGTTCTACGAGCAGTACTTC
.,TRBJ1-2,TRBV5-4,TRBD1,CASSLGQDDGYTF,TGTGCCAGCAGCCTAGGACAGGACGATGGCTACACCTTC